This is a list of T cell receptor beta chains from one sample in a study of blood T cell repertoires in COVID-19. TCRdb's copy holds only in-frame clones and misses some; the assay was immunoSEQ multiplex PCR. The profile shows more than 95,000 clones, 84% of them singletons. Sequencing was performed on peripheral blood. These receptors all come from a man aged 60 to 69 with acute or convalescent COVID-19. Each CDR3 is given with its conserved first and last residue. Each record gives: V gene, D gene, J gene, clone size, CDR3 protein, CDR3 DNA. The D gene is left open where the match is weak. Clone size is given for some rows only: seen once, a few or many times, or a class if the clone is expanded.

TRBV2	.	TRBJ1-1	.	CASSDDMNTEAFF	TGTGCCAGCTCCGACGACATGAACACTGAAGCTTTCTTT
TRBV5-4	.	TRBJ2-2	.	CASSLAERFPGELFF	TGTGCCAGCAGCTTGGCTGAGAGGTTTCCCGGGGAGCTGTTTTTT
TRBV11-3	TRBD2	TRBJ2-1	few	CASSLVAGEAVEQFF	TGTGCCAGCAGCTTAGTAGCGGGAGAGGCGGTTGAGCAGTTCTTC
TRBV7-9	TRBD1	TRBJ2-7	.	CASSLTGDEQYF	TGTGCCAGCAGCTTAACAGGGGACGAGCAGTACTTC
TRBV7-2	.	TRBJ1-6	once	CASSLSSNSPLHF	TGTGCCAGCAGCTTATCCTCTAATTCACCCCTCCACTTT
TRBV6-6	TRBD1	TRBJ1-2	few	CASSQLTTGGHYGYTF	TGTGCCAGCAGCCAACTGACGACAGGGGGTCACTATGGCTACACCTTC
TRBV11-3	.	TRBJ2-1	.	CASSLGRGAYNEQFF	TGTGCCAGCAGCTTAGGAAGGGGCGCCTACAATGAGCAGTTCTTC
TRBV4-1	.	TRBJ1-2	.	CASSQGQSFSYGYTF	TGCGCCAGCAGCCAAGGACAGTCCTTTAGCTATGGCTACACCTTC
TRBV27	.	TRBJ1-2	.	CASSYAGKYGYTF	TGTGCCAGCAGTTATGCCGGGAAATATGGCTACACCTTC
TRBV21-1	.	TRBJ2-1	.	CASSNWKHRGLVEQFF	TGTGCCAGCAGCAACTGGAAGCACAGGGGGCTGGTGGAGCAGTTCTTC
TRBV14	.	TRBJ1-2	.	CASRPAGGNYGYTF	TGTGCCAGCAGACCTGCCGGGGGAAACTATGGCTACACCTTC
TRBV10-1	.	TRBJ1-2	.	CASSESAASYGYTF	TGCGCCAGCAGTGAGTCGGCAGCTAGCTATGGCTACACCTTC
TRBV27	TRBD1	TRBJ1-4	.	CASSFRMRQGGGWEKLFF	TGTGCCAGCAGTTTCCGAATGCGTCAGGGGGGCGGATGGGAAAAACTGTTTTTT
TRBV18	TRBD1	TRBJ2-2	.	CASSPGTGNTGELFF	TGTGCCAGCTCACCAGGGACAGGGAACACCGGGGAGCTGTTTTTT
TRBV28	.	TRBJ1-4	.	CATYTPAGANEKLFF	TGTGCCACATATACACCGGCGGGTGCCAATGAAAAACTGTTTTTT
TRBV20-1	.	TRBJ2-7	.	CSGQGTYEQYF	TGCAGTGGGCAGGGTACCTACGAGCAGTACTTC
TRBV4-2	TRBD2	TRBJ2-7	.	CASSLVPGLAGERVYEQYF	TGTGCCAGCAGCCTCGTCCCGGGACTAGCGGGAGAGCGGGTATACGAGCAGTACTTC
TRBV19	TRBD2	TRBJ2-1	.	CASSPLLAGGLGEQFF	TGTGCCAGTAGTCCCCTACTAGCGGGAGGCCTCGGGGAGCAGTTCTTC
TRBV29-1	TRBD2	TRBJ2-5	.	CSVRLAGSETQYF	TGCAGCGTACGACTAGCGGGATCGGAGACCCAGTACTTC
TRBV6-6	TRBD1	TRBJ2-1	few	CASSYGDRGTYEQFF	TGTGCCAGCAGTTACGGGGACAGGGGGACATATGAGCAGTTCTTC
TRBV7-9	.	TRBJ2-1	.	CASSPGGYGGNDEQFF	TGTGCCAGCAGCCCAGGGGGGTACGGAGGTAACGATGAGCAGTTCTTC
TRBV15	.	TRBJ1-5	.	CATSRGGAGEDHPQHF	TGTGCCACCAGCAGAGGAGGTGCGGGGGAAGATCATCCCCAGCATTTT
TRBV21-1	.	TRBJ1-5	.	CASSVRQWIFQPQHF	TGTGCCAGCAGCGTGAGACAGTGGATTTTCCAGCCCCAGCATTTT
TRBV5-1	.	TRBJ2-1	.	CASSQQVLTPAGEQFF	TGCGCCAGCAGCCAACAGGTTCTAACCCCGGCAGGTGAGCAGTTCTTC
TRBV28	.	TRBJ1-4	few	CASSLRPRDEKLFF	TGTGCCAGCAGTTTAAGGCCACGGGATGAAAAACTGTTTTTT
TRBV6-5	.	TRBJ2-1	.	CASSWGDSIYNEQFF	TGTGCCAGCAGTTGGGGGGACTCAATTTACAATGAGCAGTTCTTC